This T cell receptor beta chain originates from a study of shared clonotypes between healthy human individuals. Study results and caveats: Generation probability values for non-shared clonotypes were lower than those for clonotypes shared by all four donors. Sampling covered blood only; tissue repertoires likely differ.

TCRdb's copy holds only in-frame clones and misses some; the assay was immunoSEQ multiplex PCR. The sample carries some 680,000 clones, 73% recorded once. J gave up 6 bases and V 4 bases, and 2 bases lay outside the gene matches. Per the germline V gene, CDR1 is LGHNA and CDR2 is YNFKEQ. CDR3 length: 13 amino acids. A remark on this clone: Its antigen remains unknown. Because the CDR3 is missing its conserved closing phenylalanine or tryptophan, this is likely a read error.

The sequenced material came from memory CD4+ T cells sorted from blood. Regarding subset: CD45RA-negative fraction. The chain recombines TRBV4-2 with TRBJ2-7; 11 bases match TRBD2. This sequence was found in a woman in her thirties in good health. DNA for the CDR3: TGTGCCAGCAGCCCCCTAGCGGGAGGCGAGCAGTACTCC. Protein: CASSPLAGGEQYS.